These T cell receptor beta chains were read from a single sample in a study of shared clonotypes between healthy human individuals. Assay used: immunoSEQ multiplex PCR; TCRdb lists only in-frame clones, some missing. The sample lists 650,000 to 700,000 clones; less than 95% were seen once. The sample comprised memory CD8+ T cells from PBMCs. The receptors shown here come from a young man in good health. Some clones in this sample may be carry-over from other donors' samples. CDR3s include the opening cysteine and the closing phenylalanine or tryptophan. Fields, in order: V gene, clone size, D gene, J gene, CDR3 DNA, CDR3 protein. D genes are given only for firm matches. Not every row has a clone size; where given, it reads once, few, many or a size class.

>TRBV2|NA|NA|TRBJ2-1
TGTGCCAGCAGGATTGCAACCTCCTACAATGAGCAGTTCTTC
CASRIATSYNEQFF
>TRBV7-9|NA|NA|TRBJ2-1
TGTGCCAGCAGCCGGACACCCTACAATGAGCAGTTCTTC
CASSRTPYNEQFF
>TRBV9|NA|NA|TRBJ2-3
TGTGCCAGCAGCGCAGATCAGGGGAGGGGAGCAGATACGCAGTATTTT
CASSADQGRGADTQYF
>TRBV11-1|NA|TRBD2|TRBJ2-7
TGTGCCAGCAGCATCGGACTAGCGGGAGAGGGCTACGAGCAGTACTTC
CASSIGLAGEGYEQYF
>TRBV19|NA|TRBD2|TRBJ2-3
TGTGCCAGTAGTATTTCACGGGAGGGATACGACACAGATACGCAGTATTTT
CASSISREGYDTDTQYF
>TRBV4-1|NA|TRBD2|TRBJ2-1
TGCGCCAGCAGCCAAGGGACTAGCGGGATCGAGTACTTCTTC
CASSQGTSGIEYFF
>TRBV10-3|NA|TRBD2|TRBJ2-7
TGTGCCTCGACTAGCGGATTCTACGAGCAGTACTTC
CASTSGFYEQYF
>TRBV28|many|TRBD2|TRBJ2-3
TGTGCCAGCAGCCGAAAGACTAGCGGGACCCAAACTAGCACAGATACGCAGTATTTT
CASSRKTSGTQTSTDTQYF
>TRBV4-2|NA|NA|TRBJ1-5
TGTGCCAGCAGCCAAGATTTCCCAGAAGTTGGCAATCAGCCCCAGCATTTT
CASSQDFPEVGNQPQHF
>TRBV11-2|NA|NA|TRBJ1-3
TGTGCCAGCAGCTTAGATCGGGACCTCTACTCTGGAAACACCATATATTTT
CASSLDRDLYSGNTIYF
>TRBV9|NA|NA|TRBJ2-3
TGTGCCAGCAGCGTAGTGGGTAATCGCGATACGCAGTATTTT
CASSVVGNRDTQYF
>TRBV9|once|TRBD1|TRBJ2-7
TGTGCCAGCAGCGGACGGACAGGGGATGAGCAGTACTTC
CASSGRTGDEQYF
>TRBV7-9|once|NA|TRBJ1-4
TGTGCCAGCAGCTCCCTCGGGGTGGGTGGTGAAAAACTGTTTTTT
CASSSLGVGGEKLFF
>TRBV4-1|NA|NA|TRBJ2-7
TGCGCCAGCAGCCAAGCGGGCCATTTCCGGGTCGAGCAGTACTTC
CASSQAGHFRVEQYF
>TRBV5-6|once|NA|TRBJ1-2
TGTGCCAGCAGCTTTTCCGTTCCTTCTAACTATGGCTACACCTTC
CASSFSVPSNYGYTF
>TRBV5-1|NA|NA|TRBJ2-7
TGCGCCAGCAGCTTGGCCTCACGAGCGGGCGGCTCCTACGAGCAGTACTTC
CASSLASRAGGSYEQYF
>TRBV27|NA|TRBD2|TRBJ2-3
TGTGCCAGCAGTGGTCCGGGGACTAGCGGCAGCACAGATACGCAGTATTTT
CASSGPGTSGSTDTQYF
>TRBV6-1|NA|NA|TRBJ2-2
TGTGCCATCCGAGAGGGGCCAAACACCGGGGAGCTGTTTTTT
CAIREGPNTGELFF
>TRBV10-3|NA|TRBD2|TRBJ2-7
TGTGCCATCAGCGGGGGGACTAGCGGGAGGAGAGGCGACGAGCAGTACTTC
CAISGGTSGRRGDEQYF
>TRBV28|NA|TRBD1|TRBJ2-7
TGTGCCAGTTTCGGGGAAGGGACAGGGGCGGGCGAGCAGTACTTC
CASFGEGTGAGEQYF
>TRBV29-1|NA|TRBD1|TRBJ2-7
TGCAGCGCGGGACAGGGATTATACGAGCAGTACTTC
CSAGQGLYEQYF
>TRBV19|NA|NA|TRBJ1-1
TGTGCCAGTAGTACGCATCGCAGGGTTAACACTGAAGCTTTCTTT
CASSTHRRVNTEAFF
>TRBV6-5|NA|TRBD1|TRBJ2-7
TGTGCCAGCACCCCGGACAGGGTTCGATCCTCGGCGTGGTGGTTC
CASTPDRVRSSAWWF
>TRBV7-9|NA|TRBD2|TRBJ2-1
TGTGCCAGCAGCTCCCCGCGGACTAGCGGGACACTGGTTGATGAGCAGTTCTTC
CASSSPRTSGTLVDEQFF
>TRBV13|NA|TRBD2|TRBJ2-1
TGTGCCAGCAGCTTATGGCTAGCGGGAGTAAATGAGCAGTTCTTC
CASSLWLAGVNEQFF
>TRBV2|NA|NA|TRBJ2-4
TGTGCCAGCAATCCGGCCCCAAACGCCAAAAACATTCAGTACTTC
CASNPAPNAKNIQYF
>TRBV9|NA|NA|TRBJ2-7
TGTGCCAGCTCCTCGATCGGGCCGCTCGCCGAGCAGTACTTC
CASSSIGPLAEQYF
>TRBV7-9|NA|NA|TRBJ2-7
TGTGCCAGCGGATTTACCCTACCCTACGAGCAGTACTTC
CASGFTLPYEQYF
>TRBV28|NA|NA|TRBJ2-7
TGTGCCAGCAGTAGCCCAGTCGAGGGGCAGGCCTACGAGCAGTACTTC
CASSSPVEGQAYEQYF
>TRBV6-6|NA|NA|TRBJ1-4
TGTGCCAGCATTCGGGACCTCCGAGCGGAAAAACTGTTTTTT
CASIRDLRAEKLFF
>TRBV6-4|few|NA|TRBJ2-7
TGTGCCAGCAGTGAAGAGGCGAACTACGAGCAGTACTTC
CASSEEANYEQYF
>TRBV4-1|NA|NA|TRBJ2-7
TGCGCCAGCAGCCGAGGGGCTACGGTCACCCGGGGCGAGCAGTACTTC
CASSRGATVTRGEQYF
>TRBV18|NA|NA|TRBJ2-7
TGTGCCAGCTCACCAGGGGTCCAGTTCACCTACGAGCAGTACTTC
CASSPGVQFTYEQYF
>TRBV2|NA|NA|TRBJ2-3
TGTGCCAGTCTTATCGCACTAGACCCAGATACGCAGTATTTT
CASLIALDPDTQYF
>TRBV15|NA|NA|TRBJ2-4
TGTGCCACCAGCAGAGGGATCTCAGGAGGGAACGAAAACATTCAGTACTTC
CATSRGISGGNENIQYF
>TRBV19|NA|NA|TRBJ2-1
TGTGCCAGTAGGTCCTACAATGAGCAGTTCTTC
CASRSYNEQFF
>TRBV19|NA|TRBD1|TRBJ2-7
TGTGCCAGTAGTATTAGGGGGCAAGACTACGAGCAGTACTTC
CASSIRGQDYEQYF
>TRBV7-2|NA|NA|TRBJ1-4
TGTGCCAGCAGTCAGGCCAGGGGAGAAAAACTGTTTTTT
CASSQARGEKLFF
>TRBV27|NA|NA|TRBJ1-2
TGTGCCAGCACGGTCAATCCAGGGATAAGCTATGGCTACACCTTC
CASTVNPGISYGYTF
>TRBV7-9|NA|TRBD2|TRBJ2-1
TGTGCCAGCAGCTTAGCGTCTAGCGGCATGGGCAATGAGCAGTTCTTC
CASSLASSGMGNEQFF
>TRBV5-1|NA|NA|TRBJ2-3
TGCGCCAGCAGCTTGGTTGGAGGGATCACAGATACGCAGTATTTT
CASSLVGGITDTQYF
>TRBV19|few|TRBD2|TRBJ2-1
TGTGCCAGTAGTATAGATCTTCTAGCGGGAACTGAGCAGTTCTTC
CASSIDLLAGTEQFF
>TRBV5-1|NA|NA|TRBJ2-7
TGCGCCAGCAGCTTGGGACAGGTCTACGAGCAGTACTTC
CASSLGQVYEQYF